This TCR beta chain was sequenced for a study of T cells in Graves' hyperthyroidism and ophthalmopathy. Newly diagnosed patients aged 18 to 65 had hyperthyroidism of under 2 months' duration. V lost 6 bases and J 7 bases, leaving 6 bases between the germline ends. The CDR3 length is 10 residues. Germline values: CDR1 MNHNS, CDR2 SASEGT. Amplified regions were TCR beta CDR3 sequences from RNA transcripts. The TCR CDR3 was amplified in a first-round RT-PCR using the HTBI primer set. TCRdb passed the multiplex PCR reads through MiXCR, listing each CDR3 protein once. This sample has some 510,000 distinct CDR3 sequences, with under 25% found just once. The study, taken as a whole, reports: Model-based prediction identified ophthalmopathy a median approximately 6.2 months prior to its onset.

About this clonotype itself: No antigen is known for it.

The chain uses TRBV6-1 and TRBJ1-2; D remains unclear. Sequenced input: blood. This sequence originates from a man between 18 and 29 years old with Graves' hyperthyroidism. For the CDR3, the DNA is TGTGCCAGCAGCATCATTGGCTACACCTTC. This gives the protein CASSIIGYTF.